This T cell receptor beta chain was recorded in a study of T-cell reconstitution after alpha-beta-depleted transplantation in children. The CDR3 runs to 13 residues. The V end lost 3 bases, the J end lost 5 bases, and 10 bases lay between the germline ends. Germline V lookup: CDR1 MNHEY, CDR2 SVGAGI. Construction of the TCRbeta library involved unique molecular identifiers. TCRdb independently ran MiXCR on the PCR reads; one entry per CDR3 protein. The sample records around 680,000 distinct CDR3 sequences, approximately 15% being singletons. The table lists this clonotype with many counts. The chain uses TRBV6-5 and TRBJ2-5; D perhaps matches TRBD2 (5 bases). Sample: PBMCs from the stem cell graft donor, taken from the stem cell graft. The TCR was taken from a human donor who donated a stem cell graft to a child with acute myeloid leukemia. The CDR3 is CASSYSRRETQYF. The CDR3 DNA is TGTGCCAGCAGTTATAGTCGGAGGGAGACCCAGTACTTC.